This T cell receptor (beta chain) was obtained from a study of cytomegalovirus exposure and HLA in healthy donors. As concerns this clone: Its antigen is undetermined.

Study-wide results and limits: The availability of immune exposure information extended only to CMV serostatus. The study designated 150 or so TCR beta chains cytomegalovirus-associated.

In the PCR, 60 Vbeta and 13 Jbeta primers were used. Only in-frame clones appear in the TCRdb table, and some are missing; sequencing was by immunoSEQ multiplex PCR. The top ten clones hold approximately 3.6% of a sample with 150,000 to 200,000 clones, about 80% of them seen once. Deletions cut 5 bases from V and 2 bases from J, with 14 bases between. This CDR3 has 15 residues. Germline CDR1 and CDR2: SGHAT and FQNNGV. The clonotype comes from a middle-aged man in good health and CMV-seropositive. The source material was PBMCs. This sequence joins TRBV11-2 and TRBJ2-3, with D perhaps matching TRBD2 (6 bases). The chain's CDR3 is CASSPAGPPTDTQYF. DNA of the CDR3: TGTGCCAGCAGCCCTGCGGGGCCACCCACAGATACGCAGTATTTT.